This T cell receptor beta chain is drawn from a study of shared clonotypes between healthy human individuals. On the study more broadly: Aged between 18 and 49, the donors were a couple of women and three men.

Several immunoSEQ 96-well plates shared each subset's DNA, each plate a replicate. Repertoires were generated with immunoSEQ multiplex PCR, while TCRdb's copy carries only in-frame clones and drops some. Of 300,000 to 350,000 clones listed, about 73% are singletons. With respect to this clone: Other DNA sequences of this sample code for an identical CDR3.

This clonotype originated in a man aged 30 to 45 in good health. Sequenced sample: memory CD4+ T cells sorted from blood. Subset specified: CD45RA-negative fraction.

The CDR3 here is CASSPLQSYNEQFF. The CDR3 nucleotides read TGTGCCAGCAGTCCCCTTCAGTCCTACAATGAGCAGTTCTTC. V usage is TRBV7-7 and J usage is TRBJ2-1; D not certain. Germline-derived CDR1 and CDR2 are SSHAT and FNYEAQ (reference sequence). V was pared by 6 bases and J by 1 base, with 10 bases between. This CDR3 has 14 amino acids.